This T cell receptor (beta chain) derives from a study of blood T cell repertoires in COVID-19. On the study more broadly: COVID-19 samples collected from the United States, Italy and Spain covered acute and convalescent phases. T cells, B-cell-depleted T cells, or PBMCs supplied cDNA or gDNA.

Study processing details: The authors estimated nucleated cell counts from reference gene primer amplification. Using immunoSEQ multiplex PCR, the repertoire was profiled, and TCRdb retains in-frame clones only, with some absent. V and J calls and clone size are those listed in that table; D and trimming were worked out from the DNA. The table has roughly 150,000 clones, 83% seen once. Per the germline V gene, CDR1 is SNHLY and CDR2 is FYNNEI. V lost 6 bases and J lost 2; bases outside the gene matches: 8. The CDR3 totals 16 residues. This clonotype originated in a woman aged 70-85 years who had recovered from COVID-19. This rearrangement joins TRBV2 to TRBJ2-1; 9 bases are a match to TRBD1. Material for sequencing was peripheral blood. The CDR3 protein is CASSPQRDRAYNEQFF. As DNA, the CDR3 is TGTGCCAGCAGCCCTCAGAGGGACAGGGCCTACAATGAGCAGTTCTTC.